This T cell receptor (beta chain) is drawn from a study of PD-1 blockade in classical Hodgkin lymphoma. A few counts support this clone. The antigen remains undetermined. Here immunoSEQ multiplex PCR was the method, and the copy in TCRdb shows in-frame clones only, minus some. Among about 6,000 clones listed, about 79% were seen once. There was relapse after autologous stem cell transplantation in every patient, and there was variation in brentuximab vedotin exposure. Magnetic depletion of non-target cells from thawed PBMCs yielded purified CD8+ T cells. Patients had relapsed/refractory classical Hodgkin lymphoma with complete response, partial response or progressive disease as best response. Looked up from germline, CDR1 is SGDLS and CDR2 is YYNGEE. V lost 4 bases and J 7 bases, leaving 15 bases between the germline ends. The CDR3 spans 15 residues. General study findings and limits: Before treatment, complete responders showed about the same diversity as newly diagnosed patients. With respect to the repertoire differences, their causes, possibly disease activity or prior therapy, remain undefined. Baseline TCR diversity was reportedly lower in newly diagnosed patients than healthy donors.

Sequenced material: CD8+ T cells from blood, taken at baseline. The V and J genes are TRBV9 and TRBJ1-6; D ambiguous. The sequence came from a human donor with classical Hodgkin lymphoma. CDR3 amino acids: CASSPFGPPNSPLHF. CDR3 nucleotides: TGTGCCAGCAGCCCTTTTGGCCCCCCCAATTCACCCCTCCACTTT.